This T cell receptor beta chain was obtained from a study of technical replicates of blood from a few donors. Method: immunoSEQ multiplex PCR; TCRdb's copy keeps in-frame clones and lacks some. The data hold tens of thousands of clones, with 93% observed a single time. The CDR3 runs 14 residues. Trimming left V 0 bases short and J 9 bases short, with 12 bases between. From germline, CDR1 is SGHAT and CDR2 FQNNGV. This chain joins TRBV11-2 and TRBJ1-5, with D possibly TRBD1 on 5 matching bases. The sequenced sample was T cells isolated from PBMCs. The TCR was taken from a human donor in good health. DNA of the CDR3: TGTGCCAGCAGCTTAGATCAGGGATTCTCGCCCCAGCATTTT. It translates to CASSLDQGFSPQHF.